The present entry profiles one TCR beta chain with its context. The CDR3 spans 16 residues. V trimming: 5 bases; J trimming: 6 bases; junction bases outside the gene matches: 8. In germline, CDR1 is SGHNT, CDR2 YENEEA. This sample is drawn from a study of blood T cell repertoires in COVID-19. Per the original methods: It was from reference gene primer amplification that nucleated cell counts were estimated. Profiled with immunoSEQ multiplex PCR; TCRdb holds only in-frame clones, not every one. D and trimming were read from the DNA, whereas the V and J calls and clone size are those reported in that table. The sample carries about 250,000 clones, around 86% recorded once.

The specimen sequenced was PBMCs or T cells enriched from blood (not recorded which). This TCR derives from a man aged 18 to 29 who had recovered from COVID-19. V usage is TRBV11-3 and J usage is TRBJ2-3; 13 bases are shared with TRBD2. This chain's CDR3 is CASSRWTSGSSDTQYF. The CDR3 DNA reads TGTGCCAGCAGCCGCTGGACTAGCGGGAGCAGTGATACGCAGTATTTT. The complete variable domain, with remaining parts taken from reference TRBV11-3 and TRBJ2-3, reads EAGVVQSPRYKIIEKKQPVAFWCNPISGHNTLYWYLQNLGQGPELLIRYENEEAVDDSQLPKDRFSAERLKGVDSTLKIQPAELGDSAVYLCASSRWTSGSSDTQYFGPGTRLTVL.